One T cell receptor beta chain is described in this entry. Its target is not known. Germline assignment: CDR1 LGHDT and CDR2 YNNKEL (reference sequence). The CDR3 sequence is 15 residues long. This sample was included in a study of CXCR3-negative and CXCR3-positive naive CD8 T cells. Study-wide results and limits: CXCR3-positive naive cells had TRB CDR3s that were more hydrophobic than CXCR3-negative naive cells had. Researchers reported similar TRBV-TRBJ usage in naive CXCR3-negative and CXCR3-positive cells, though memory differed. Naive subsets expressed similar surface CD5; TRB CDR3 features served to infer TCR strength.

The libraries of TRB cDNA were constructed through 5' RACE using UMI labels. TCRdb re-called the 5' RACE reads and catalogs CDR3 proteins one per entry, DNA excluded. The sample has around 60,000 distinct CDR3 sequences; the top ten hold under 0.55%. Researchers reported sorting every CD8+ T cell subset in triplicate, around 300,000 cells per sort. Source material: naive CXCR3+ CD8+ T cells from blood. Subset specified: CD45RO-CCR7+CD27+CD95- naive CD8+ T cells expressing CXCR3 (TNR3+). This rearrangement joins TRBV3-1 to TRBJ1-1. This TCR was recovered from a human donor in good health. Some clones in this sample may be carry-over from other donors' samples. The CDR3 loop is CASSQVPGPNTEAFF. Supplemented by reference TRBV3-1 and TRBJ1-1, the full variable domain reads DTAVSQTPKYLVTQMGNDKSIKCEQNLGHDTMYWYKQDSKKFLKIMFSYNNKELIINETVPNRFSPKSPDKAHLNLHINSLELGDSAVYFCASSQVPGPNTEAFFGQGTRLTVV.